Following are 11 T cell receptor beta chains from one sample sequenced in a study of CD8 T cell repertoires and HIV-1 epitope variants. Their cognate antigens are unknown. Sequencing used immunoSEQ multiplex PCR; TCRdb keeps in-frame clones, though not all of them. This sample has thousands of clones, with about 68% found just once. Sequencing was carried out using cultured CD8+ T cells derived from PBMCs. The receptors derive from a male donor with HIV.

CDR3 loop: CASSRIGDYNEQFF. The DNA of the CDR3 is TGCGCCAGCAGCCGTATAGGCGATTACAATGAGCAGTTCTTC. The rearrangement links TRBV4-1 to TRBJ2-1; unclear D gene. CDR1 is MGHRA and CDR2 is YSYEKL in the germline V gene. This CDR3 region has 14 residues. Trimming cost V 4 bases and J 4 bases, with 11 bases left between them.

The chain couples TRBV30 to TRBJ2-1; perhaps TRBD1 as D (5 bases). This CDR3 has 11 amino acids. Deletions cut 1 base from V and 7 bases from J, with 5 bases between. Germline loops: CDR1 GTSNPN, CDR2 SVGIG (reference sequence). CDR3 amino acids: CAWSDRNEQFF. DNA for the CDR3: TGTGCCTGGAGTGACAGGAATGAGCAGTTCTTC.

There are a few counts of this clone. The chain is built from TRBV27 and TRBJ2-1; D is possibly TRBD1 or TRBD2 (5 bases each). Germline loops: CDR1 MNHEY, CDR2 SMNVEV (reference sequence). Trimming removed 4 bases from V and 8 bases from J, with 21 bases in between. The CDR3 covers 16 residues. The CDR3 DNA reads as TGTGCCAGCAGTTCCGGGCCTGGGGACCCCTGGGATGAGCAGTTCTTC. Its protein product is CASSSGPGDPWDEQFF.

The chain employs TRBV4-1 and TRBJ1-2; D perhaps matches TRBD1 (5 bases). The CDR3 is made up of 15 amino acids. V dropped 1 base and J dropped 2 bases, with 11 bases sitting between them. The germline V gene encodes CDR1 MGHRA and CDR2 YSYEKL. The CDR3 is CASSQVPTENYGYTF. CDR3 sequence (DNA): TGCGCCAGCAGCCAAGTCCCGACAGAGAACTATGGCTACACCTTC.

By share, this clone counts as medium-sized (0.01 to 0.1%). This CDR3 reads CASSPGQGNTDTQYF. DNA of the CDR3: TGTGCCAGCAGCCCAGGACAGGGCAACACAGATACGCAGTATTTT. This chain links TRBV7-2 with TRBJ2-3; TRBD1 agrees at 8 bases. The junction had 6 bases not matched to a gene; V was cut back by 5 bases and J by 2 bases. This CDR3 is 15 amino acids long. The germline gives CDR1 SGHTA, CDR2 FQGNSA.

V and J are TRBV28 and TRBJ1-5; 9 bases fit TRBD1. The length of the CDR3 is 16 residues. J was trimmed by 3 bases and V by 4 bases; bases with no gene match: 7. CDR1 is MDHEN, CDR2 SYDVKM, per germline. CDR3 region: CASSSEQGALNQPQHF. The CDR3 DNA follows: TGTGCCAGCAGTTCCGAACAGGGGGCTCTCAATCAGCCCCAGCATTTT.

The table lists this clone with a few counts. The chain is built from TRBV5-6 and TRBJ1-2; 11 bases match TRBD1. Germline CDR1 and CDR2: SGHDT and YYEEEE. The CDR3 runs to 14 residues. V lost 0 bases to trimming and J lost 10 bases; unmatched junction nucleotides: 5. CDR3 sequence (DNA): TGTGCCAGCAGCTTGGGCGGGACAGGGGGAACCTACACCTTC. Translation: CASSLGGTGGTYTF.

The chain links TRBV13 to TRBJ1-2; D gene unclear. The V end lost 0 bases, the J end lost 7 bases, and 12 bases lay between the germline ends. The CDR3 has 14 residues. Germline V gene data show CDR1 as PRHDT and CDR2 as FYEKMQ (reference sequence). CDR3: CASSLGQRARGYTF. The CDR3 DNA sequence: TGTGCCAGCAGCTTAGGACAGCGAGCTCGTGGCTACACCTTC.

V gene TRBV28 combines with J gene TRBJ2-1; 12 bases line up with TRBD2. Trimming at V came to 2 bases and at J to 8 bases, leaving 4 bases not matched to a gene. This CDR3 spans 15 amino acids. CDR1 is MDHEN and CDR2 is SYDVKM in the germline V gene. Here the CDR3 DNA reads TGTGCCAGCAGTTTAACTAGCGGGAGGTATGATGAGCAGTTCTTC. Protein sequence: CASSLTSGRYDEQFF.

The J gene is TRBJ2-4, the V gene TRBV6-5, with 7 bases identical to TRBD1. CDR1 is MNHEY and CDR2 is SVGAGI in the germline V gene. The CDR3 contains 14 residues. V shed 7 bases, J shed 1 base, and the junction held 4 bases outside the gene matches. The CDR3, as DNA: TGTGCCAGCACTGACAGGGAGGCCAAAAACATTCAGTACTTC. Its protein is CASTDREAKNIQYF.

V usage is TRBV19 and J usage is TRBJ2-2; 7 bases align to TRBD2. Germline-derived CDR1 and CDR2 are LNHDA and SQIVND (reference sequence). The trim removed 1 base at V and 6 bases at J, leaving 5 bases unmatched. The CDR3 extends over 15 amino acids. In DNA form, the CDR3 reads TGTGCCAGTAGTATAGTTGGACTAGTCGCCGGGGAGCTGTTTTTT. Protein: CASSIVGLVAGELFF.